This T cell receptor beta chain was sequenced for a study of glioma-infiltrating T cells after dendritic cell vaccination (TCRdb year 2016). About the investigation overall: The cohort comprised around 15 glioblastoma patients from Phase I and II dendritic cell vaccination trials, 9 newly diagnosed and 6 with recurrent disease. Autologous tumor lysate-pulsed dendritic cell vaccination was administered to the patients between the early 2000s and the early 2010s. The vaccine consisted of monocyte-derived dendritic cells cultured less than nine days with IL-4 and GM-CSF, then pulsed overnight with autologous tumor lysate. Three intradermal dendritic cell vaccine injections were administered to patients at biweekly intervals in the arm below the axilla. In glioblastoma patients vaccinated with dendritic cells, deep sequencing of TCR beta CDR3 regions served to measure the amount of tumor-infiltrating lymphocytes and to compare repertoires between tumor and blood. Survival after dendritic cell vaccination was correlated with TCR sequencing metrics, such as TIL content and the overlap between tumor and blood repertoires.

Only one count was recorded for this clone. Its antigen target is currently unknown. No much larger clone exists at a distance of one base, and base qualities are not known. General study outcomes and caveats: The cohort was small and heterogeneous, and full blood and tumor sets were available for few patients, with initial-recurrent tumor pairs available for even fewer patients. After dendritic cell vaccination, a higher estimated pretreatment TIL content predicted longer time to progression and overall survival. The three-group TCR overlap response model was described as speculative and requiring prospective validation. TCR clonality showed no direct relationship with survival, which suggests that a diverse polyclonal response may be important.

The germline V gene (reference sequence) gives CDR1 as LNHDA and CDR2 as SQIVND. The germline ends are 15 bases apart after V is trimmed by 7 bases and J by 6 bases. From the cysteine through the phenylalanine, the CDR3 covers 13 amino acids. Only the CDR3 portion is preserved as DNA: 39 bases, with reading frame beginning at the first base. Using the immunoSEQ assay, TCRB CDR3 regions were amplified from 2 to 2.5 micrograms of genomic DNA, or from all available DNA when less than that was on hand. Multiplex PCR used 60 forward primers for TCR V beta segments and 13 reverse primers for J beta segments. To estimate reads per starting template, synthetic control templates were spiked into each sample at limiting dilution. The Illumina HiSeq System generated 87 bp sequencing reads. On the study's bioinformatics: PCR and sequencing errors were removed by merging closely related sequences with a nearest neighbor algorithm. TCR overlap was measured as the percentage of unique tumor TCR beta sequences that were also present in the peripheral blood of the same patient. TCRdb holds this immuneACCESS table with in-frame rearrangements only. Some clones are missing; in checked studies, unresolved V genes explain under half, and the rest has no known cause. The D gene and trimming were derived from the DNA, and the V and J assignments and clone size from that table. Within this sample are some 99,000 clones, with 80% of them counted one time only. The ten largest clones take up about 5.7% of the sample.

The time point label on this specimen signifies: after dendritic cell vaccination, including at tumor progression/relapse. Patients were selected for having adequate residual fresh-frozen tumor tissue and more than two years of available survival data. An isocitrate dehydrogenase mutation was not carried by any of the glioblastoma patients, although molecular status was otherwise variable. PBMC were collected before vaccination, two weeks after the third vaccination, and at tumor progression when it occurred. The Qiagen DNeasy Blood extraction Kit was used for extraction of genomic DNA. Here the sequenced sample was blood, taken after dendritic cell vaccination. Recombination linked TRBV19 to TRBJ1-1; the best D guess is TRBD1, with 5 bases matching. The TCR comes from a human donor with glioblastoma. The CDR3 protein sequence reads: CASIPTAGAEAFF. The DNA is TGTGCCAGTATCCCTACAGCGGGGGCTGAAGCTTTCTTT.